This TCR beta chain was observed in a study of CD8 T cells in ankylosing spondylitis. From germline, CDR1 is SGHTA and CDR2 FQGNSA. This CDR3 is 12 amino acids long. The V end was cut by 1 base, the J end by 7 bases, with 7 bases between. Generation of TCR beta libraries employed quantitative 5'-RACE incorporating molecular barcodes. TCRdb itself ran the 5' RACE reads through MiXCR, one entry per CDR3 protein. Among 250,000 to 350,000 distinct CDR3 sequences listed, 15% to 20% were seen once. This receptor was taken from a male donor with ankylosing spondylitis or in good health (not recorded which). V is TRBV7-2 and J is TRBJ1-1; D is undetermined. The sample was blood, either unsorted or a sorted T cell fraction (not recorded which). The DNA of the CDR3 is TGTGCCAGCAGCTTAGGGCGAGATGAAGCTTTCTTT. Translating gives CASSLGRDEAFF.